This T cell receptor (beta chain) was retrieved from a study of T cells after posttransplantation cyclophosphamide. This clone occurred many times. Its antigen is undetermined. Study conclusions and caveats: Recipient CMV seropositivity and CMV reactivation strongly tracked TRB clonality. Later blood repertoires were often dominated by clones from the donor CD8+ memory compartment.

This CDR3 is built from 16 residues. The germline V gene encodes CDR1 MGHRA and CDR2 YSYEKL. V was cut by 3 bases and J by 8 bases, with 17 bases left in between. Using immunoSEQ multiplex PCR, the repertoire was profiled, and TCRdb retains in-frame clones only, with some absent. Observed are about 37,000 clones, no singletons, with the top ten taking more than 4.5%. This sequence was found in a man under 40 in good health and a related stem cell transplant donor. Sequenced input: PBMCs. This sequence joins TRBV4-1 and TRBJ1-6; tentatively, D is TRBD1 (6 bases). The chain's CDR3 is CASSQRAGEADSPLHF. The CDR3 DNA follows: TGCGCCAGCAGCCAGAGAGCAGGGGAGGCGGATTCACCCCTCCACTTT.